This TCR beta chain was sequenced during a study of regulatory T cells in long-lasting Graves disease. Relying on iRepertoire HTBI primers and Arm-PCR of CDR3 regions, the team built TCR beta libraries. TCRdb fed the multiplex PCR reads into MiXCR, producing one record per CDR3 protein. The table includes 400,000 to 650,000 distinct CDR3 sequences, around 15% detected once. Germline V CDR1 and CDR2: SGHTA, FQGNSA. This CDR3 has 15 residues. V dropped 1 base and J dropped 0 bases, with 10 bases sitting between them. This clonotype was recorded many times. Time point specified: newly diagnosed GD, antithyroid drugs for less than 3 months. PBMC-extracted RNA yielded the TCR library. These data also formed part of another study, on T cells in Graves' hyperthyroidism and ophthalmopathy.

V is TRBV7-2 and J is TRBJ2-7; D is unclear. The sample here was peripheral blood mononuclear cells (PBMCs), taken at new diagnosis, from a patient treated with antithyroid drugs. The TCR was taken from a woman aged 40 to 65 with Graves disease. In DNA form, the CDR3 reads TGTGCCAGCAGCTTAGTTCGTGGACGCTCCTACGAGCAGTACTTC. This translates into CASSLVRGRSYEQYF.